The count of the clone carrying this T cell receptor beta chain is one. Its antigen remains unidentified. The CDR3 totals 13 residues. Trimming left V 4 bases short and J 1 base short, with 7 bases between. The germline CDR1 and CDR2 sequences are SNHLY and FYNNEI. Some clones are missing from TCRdb's copy, which holds only in-frame ones; the method was immunoSEQ multiplex PCR. The table has 100,000 to 150,000 clones, roughly 84% seen once; the top ten hold 2.5% to 3.5%. No infections or other immune events were documented during collection. This sample was included in a study of identifying expanded T cells in peripheral blood. Study results and caveats: Roughly 1.1 clones differed between technical replicates, versus around 16 and 19 over time. Clone count variance between roughly two-week samples rose with total template count.

The TCR was taken from a person aged 18 to 75 in good health. The sequencing input was blood. This chain connects TRBV2 to TRBJ1-2; no definite D call. CDR3 sequence: CASSVEDNYGYTF. Here the CDR3 DNA reads TGTGCCAGCAGTGTTGAGGATAACTATGGCTACACCTTC.